These 30 T cell receptor beta chains originate from one sample sequenced in a study of regulatory T cells in long-lasting Graves disease. To make TCR beta libraries, researchers used iRepertoire HTBI primers and Arm-PCR of CDR3 regions. TCRdb reanalysed the multiplex PCR reads using MiXCR and keeps one entry per CDR3 protein. The sample includes around 400,000 distinct CDR3 sequences, approximately 15% seen only once; the top ten take approximately 7.8%. Described time point: newly diagnosed GD, antithyroid drugs for less than 3 months. The authors made the TCR library using RNA they extracted from PBMCs. The data also belong to a second study, concerning T cells in Graves' hyperthyroidism and ophthalmopathy.

This sample comprised peripheral blood mononuclear cells (PBMCs), obtained at new diagnosis, from a patient treated with antithyroid drugs. Receptor source: a middle-aged woman with Graves disease.

V is TRBV2 and J is TRBJ1-2; 10 bases map to TRBD1. The CDR3 has 15 amino acids. In germline, CDR1 is SNHLY, CDR2 FYNNEI. Trimming cost V 5 bases and J 8 bases; bases outside gene matches: 11. The CDR3, as DNA: TGTGCCAGCAGTCGGGACAGGGGACCTGGGGGAGGCTACACCTTC. Translated, it gives CASSRDRGPGGGYTF.

This clonotype was detected many times. The V gene is TRBV9, the J gene TRBJ2-3, with a tentative D call TRBD2 (5 bases). Germline V gives CDR1 SGDLS, CDR2 YYNGEE. CDR3 size: 15 residues. The V end was cut by 2 bases, the J end by 3 bases, with 13 bases between. CDR3 sequence reads: CASSVTSSMTDTQYF. The CDR3 DNA is TGTGCCAGCAGCGTTACTAGTTCGATGACAGATACGCAGTATTTT. Supplemented by reference TRBV9 and TRBJ2-3, the full variable domain reads DSGVTQTPKHLITATGQRVTLRCSPRSGDLSVYWYQQSLDQGLQFLIQYYNGEERAKGNILERFSAQQFPDLHSELNLSSLELGDSALYFCASSVTSSMTDTQYFGPGTRLTVL.

This clonotype was counted at least ten times. The chain recombines TRBV10-3 with TRBJ2-7; D ambiguous. Trimming took off 0 bases at V and 7 bases at J, with 16 bases between the two ends. CDR1 is ENHRY and CDR2 is SYGVKD in the germline V gene. This CDR3 spans 15 amino acids. CDR3 region: CAISESTDPPTEQYF. The CDR3 DNA reads as TGTGCCATCAGTGAGTCTACAGATCCACCTACGGAGCAGTACTTC.

At least ten counts were recorded for this clonotype. The chain has TRBV2 and TRBJ2-3; no definite D call. Germline CDR1 reads SNHLY; CDR2 reads FYNNEI. Deletions cut 8 bases from V and 2 bases from J, with 2 bases between. The CDR3 is 10 amino acids. CDR3 residues: CASFTDTQYF. The CDR3 DNA reads TGTGCCAGCTTCACAGATACGCAGTATTTT.

A few counts support this clonotype. V gene TRBV9 combines with J gene TRBJ2-2; 7 bases line up with TRBD2. Germline CDR1 SGDLS, CDR2 YYNGEE. The CDR3 loop spans 16 amino acids. The V segment lost 4 bases and the J segment 1 base; nucleotides outside the gene matches: 7. CDR3 nucleotides: TGTGCCAGCAGCCCCCGTTGGGGGGGGAACACCGGGGAGCTGTTTTTT. Amino acids: CASSPRWGGNTGELFF.

There are many counts of this clonotype. The chain has TRBV6-2 or TRBV6-3 and TRBJ2-2; 7 nucleotides agree with TRBD1. Germline V gene sequence: CDR1 MNHEY, CDR2 SVGEGT. This CDR3 spans 15 amino acids. V dropped 5 bases and J dropped 4; count of bases not matched to a gene: 7. Here the CDR3 DNA reads TGTGCCAGCAGTGAAGCGACAGGGTCCACCGGGGAGCTGTTTTTT. It encodes CASSEATGSTGELFF.

This clonotype was seen many times. This chain uses TRBV2 with TRBJ1-1, with D tentatively TRBD1 (6 bases). CDR1 and CDR2 (germline): SNHLY, FYNNEI. This CDR3 is built from 13 residues. V lost 6 bases and J 6 bases, leaving 14 bases between the germline ends. The CDR3 region has the DNA TGTGCCAGCAGGGGCCTGAACAGGGCTGAAGCTTTCTTT. Its protein product is CASRGLNRAEAFF.

This clonotype turned up a few times. This rearrangement joins TRBV29-1 to TRBJ2-5; D gene unclear. Germline CDR1 is SQVTM and CDR2 is ANQGSEA. Trimming removed 0 bases at V and 5 bases at J, with 10 bases between. This CDR3 has 13 residues. The CDR3 is CSVEDVQPETQYF. The CDR3 region has the DNA TGCAGCGTTGAAGATGTACAGCCCGAGACCCAGTACTTC.

As for this clonotype: A much larger clone lies a single base off, so this may be a read error. The chain carries TRBV2 and TRBJ2-3; 14 bases line up with TRBD2. Germline trimming cut 11 bases from V and 6 bases from J; bases unmatched to any gene: 10. Looked up from germline, CDR1 is SNHLY and CDR2 is FYNNEI. This CDR3 region has 15 residues. The CDR3 loop is CAARGTSGGSDTQYF. CDR3 nucleotide sequence: TGTGCCGCAAGGGGGACTAGCGGGGGTTCGGATACGCAGTATTTT.

This clonotype was detected a few times. A much larger clone lies one base from this, so it may be a read error. The chain couples TRBV12-3 or TRBV12-4 to TRBJ1-5; no definite D call. The V and J ends lost 7 bases and 1 base respectively, with 11 bases between them. The CDR3 contains 14 residues. As DNA, the CDR3 is TGTGCCAGCAATTTTAGCAGCAGCAATCAGCCCCAGCATTTT. The encoded protein is CASNFSSSNQPQHF.

The table lists this clonotype with many counts. Here the CDR3 reads CASTPDAETYNEQFF. The DNA for the CDR3 is TGTGCCAGCACCCCGGATGCGGAAACCTACAATGAGCAGTTCTTC. The rearrangement links TRBV2 to TRBJ2-1; D is uncertain. The CDR3 runs to 15 residues. V dropped 7 bases and J dropped 2 bases, with 15 bases sitting between them. The germline V gene encodes CDR1 SNHLY and CDR2 FYNNEI.

This clonotype was counted many times. The chain uses TRBV6-2 or TRBV6-3 and TRBJ1-4; D unresolved. There are 13 residues in the CDR3. V gave up 2 bases and J gave up 6 bases, with 7 bases separating them. Germline V gives CDR1 MNHEY, CDR2 SVGEGT. CDR3 amino acids: CASSYVDDEKLFF. For the CDR3, the DNA is TGTGCCAGCAGTTACGTGGACGATGAAAAACTGTTTTTT.

As to this clonotype: With a far larger clone one base away, a read error is the likely cause. The genes are TRBV2 and TRBJ2-7; perhaps TRBD2 as D (5 bases). V shed 3 bases and J shed 6 bases, with 15 bases lying between them. The germline V gene encodes CDR1 SNHLY and CDR2 FYNNEI. This CDR3 region has 14 residues. CDR3 DNA sequence: TGTGCCAGCAGTGACGCGGGCTCCCTTCTCGAGCAGTACTTC. Protein: CASSDAGSLLEQYF.

This clonotype was found many times. The CDR3 loop reads CASSLVGTSQPQHF. Written as DNA, the CDR3 is TGTGCCAGCAGCTTAGTCGGGACATCTCAGCCCCAGCATTTT. V and J are TRBV11-2 and TRBJ1-5, with TRBD1 as a possible D gene (6 bases). Germline CDR1 and CDR2: SGHAT and FQNNGV. The CDR3 extends over 14 amino acids. V was pared by 1 base and J by 6 bases, with 10 bases between.

This clonotype appeared many times. This chain joins TRBV6-2 or TRBV6-3 and TRBJ2-2; the match to TRBD1 covers 7 bases. The CDR3 length is 15 residues. Germline V gene data show CDR1 as MNHEY and CDR2 as SVGEGT. J lost 2 bases, V lost 4 bases, and 4 bases had no gene match. The CDR3 DNA sequence: TGTGCCAGCAGTTTAGACAGGGCCAACACCGGGGAGCTGTTTTTT. This translates into CASSLDRANTGELFF.

In its sample, this clonotype was seen many times. The V gene is TRBV6-2 or TRBV6-3, the J gene TRBJ2-7, with D perhaps TRBD1 (6 bases). The CDR3 runs 17 residues. V shed 0 bases and J shed 0 bases, with 15 bases lying between them. Germline CDR1 MNHEY, CDR2 SVGEGT. CDR3 nucleotides: TGTGCCAGCAGTTACTCGGGTCTCCGGGACACCTCCTACGAGCAGTACTTC. Amino acid sequence: CASSYSGLRDTSYEQYF.

The chain links TRBV30 to TRBJ2-5; 8 bases line up with TRBD1. Per germline, CDR1 GTSNPN and CDR2 SVGIG (reference sequence). CDR3 length: 12 residues. With V trimmed by 8 bases and J by 5 bases, 7 bases remained unmatched. Here the CDR3 reads CAAAGGGETQYF. The CDR3 nucleotides read TGTGCCGCGGCAGGGGGCGGTGAGACCCAGTACTTC.

Of note for this clonotype: A much larger clonotype is one base distant, so this may be a read error. The chain employs TRBV30 and TRBJ2-1; possibly TRBD2 for D (5 bases). Per the germline V gene, CDR1 is GTSNPN and CDR2 is SVGIG (reference sequence). The CDR3 totals 14 residues. The CDR3 sequence is CDWMGSSSYNEQFF. As DNA, the CDR3 is TGTGACTGGATGGGGAGCAGTTCCTACAATGAGCAGTTCTTC.

There are many counts of this clonotype. The chain combines TRBV20-1 with TRBJ2-5; TRBD2 matches at 7 bases. Germline V gene lookup returns CDR1 DFQATT and CDR2 SNEGSKA (reference sequence). The CDR3 consists of 14 residues. V shed 0 bases, J shed 5 bases, and the junction held 6 bases outside the gene matches. The CDR3 bases are TGCAGTGCTAGAGATTTTGGGGGGGGGGAGACCCAGTACTTC. It is translated as CSARDFGGGETQYF.

This clonotype was seen more than once but under ten times. This chain joins TRBV7-3 and TRBJ2-1; 7 bases match TRBD2. Germline lookup yields CDR1 SGHTA and CDR2 FQGTGA. With 5 bases clipped from V and 6 bases from J, the junction kept 10 bases outside the gene matches. There are 15 residues in the CDR3. The CDR3 DNA reads TGTGCCAGCAGCAAGACTAGCCAAAATGGCAATGAGCAGTTCTTC. Translating it yields CASSKTSQNGNEQFF.

A few counts support this clonotype. The chain links TRBV6-2 or TRBV6-3 to TRBJ1-1; possible D gene TRBD1, 5 bases. Trimming removed 7 bases from V and 4 bases from J, with 16 bases in between. This CDR3 contains 14 residues. Germline assignment: CDR1 MNHEY and CDR2 SVGEGT. CDR3 sequence reads: CASTPLGGSTEAFF. CDR3 bases: TGTGCCAGCACCCCCTTGGGGGGGAGCACTGAAGCTTTCTTT.

As for this clonotype: With a much larger clone just one base away, this may be a read error. This chain joins TRBV5-1 and TRBJ2-3, with TRBD2 matching 7 bases. Looked up from germline, CDR1 is SGHRS and CDR2 is YFSETQ. Trimming took 1 base from V and 1 from J; bases not matched to a gene: 15. CDR3 length equals 19 residues. The CDR3 nucleotides read TGCGCCAGCAGCTTGAGTCACGGTGGCGGGAGAAGAGGCACAGATACGCAGTATTTT. Translating it yields CASSLSHGGGRRGTDTQYF.

At least ten counts were recorded for this clonotype. This chain links TRBV7-2 with TRBJ1-4; 7 bases match TRBD1. The CDR3 covers 14 residues. V gave up 4 bases and J gave up 4 bases; unmatched junction bases: 3. Germline V gives CDR1 SGHTA, CDR2 FQGNSA. In DNA form, the CDR3 reads TGTGCCAGCAGCTCTGGACAGGTTAATGAAAAACTGTTTTTT. It translates to CASSSGQVNEKLFF.

This clonotype has a count of ten or more. The chain joins TRBV6-2 or TRBV6-3 to TRBJ1-2, with TRBD1 as a possible D gene (6 bases). The CDR3 runs to 13 residues. CDR1 MNHEY and CDR2 SVGEGT come from the germline V gene. Between the trimmed V and J ends, which lost 2 bases and 8 bases, there was a span of 12 bases. The CDR3 nucleotides read TGTGCCAGCAGTTACCCCGGACAGAGCGGCTACACCTTC. This gives the protein CASSYPGQSGYTF.

This clonotype appeared many times. The genes are TRBV11-2 and TRBJ1-1; 8 nucleotides match TRBD1. Per the germline V gene, CDR1 is SGHAT and CDR2 is FQNNGV. The CDR3 loop spans 14 amino acids. V shed 5 bases, J shed 5 bases, and the junction held 7 bases outside the gene matches. The DNA of the CDR3 is TGTGCCAGCAGCCTCGGACAGGGATGGACTGAAGCTTTCTTT. It specifies CASSLGQGWTEAFF.

The gene calls are TRBV9 and TRBJ2-2; 7 positions agree with TRBD2. CDR3 length: 16 amino acids. CDR1 is SGDLS, CDR2 YYNGEE, per germline. The V and J ends lost 4 bases and 6 bases, in that order; junction bases with no gene match: 12. The CDR3 loop reads CASSPGGSIMSGELFF. The CDR3, as DNA: TGTGCCAGCAGCCCGGGCGGGAGTATTATGTCCGGGGAGCTGTTTTTT.

CDR3 sequence: CAWSGLAGGPISGELFF. CDR3 DNA: TGTGCCTGGAGTGGGTTAGCGGGAGGGCCCATCTCCGGGGAGCTGTTTTTT. The chain links TRBV30 to TRBJ2-2, with TRBD2 identical over 11 bases. Germline trimming cut 1 base from V and 6 bases from J; bases unmatched to any gene: 10. The germline V gene has CDR1 GTSNPN and CDR2 SVGIG (reference sequence). The CDR3 consists of 17 residues.

This clonotype was found many times. The rearrangement uses TRBV12-3 or TRBV12-4 and TRBJ2-3, with 8 positions matching TRBD2. The trim removed 6 bases at V and 0 bases at J, leaving 14 bases unmatched. The CDR3 consists of 18 residues. In DNA, the CDR3 is TGTGCCAGCAGCCACGGTCGGACTAGCCGGGGAAGCACAGATACGCAGTATTTT. It specifies CASSHGRTSRGSTDTQYF.

This clonotype appeared a few times. V is TRBV7-3 and J is TRBJ2-3, with TRBD2 as a possible D gene (5 bases). Germline V gene sequence: CDR1 SGHTA, CDR2 FQGTGA. V dropped 5 bases and J dropped 2 bases, with 11 bases sitting between them. This CDR3 has 14 residues. The CDR3 loop is CASSPGINTDTQYF. The CDR3 region has the DNA TGTGCCAGCAGCCCCGGGATTAACACAGATACGCAGTATTTT.

In its sample, this clonotype was seen a few times. This may come from a read error, since a much larger clone is one base off. J is TRBJ1-2 and V is TRBV7-9; 7 bases are a match to TRBD1. This CDR3 is built from 12 residues. The germline V gene has CDR1 SEHNR and CDR2 FQNEAQ (reference sequence). CDR3 nucleotide sequence: TGTGCCAGCAGTTTATCAGGGGGTGGCTACGCCTTC. This sequence encodes CASSLSGGGYAF.